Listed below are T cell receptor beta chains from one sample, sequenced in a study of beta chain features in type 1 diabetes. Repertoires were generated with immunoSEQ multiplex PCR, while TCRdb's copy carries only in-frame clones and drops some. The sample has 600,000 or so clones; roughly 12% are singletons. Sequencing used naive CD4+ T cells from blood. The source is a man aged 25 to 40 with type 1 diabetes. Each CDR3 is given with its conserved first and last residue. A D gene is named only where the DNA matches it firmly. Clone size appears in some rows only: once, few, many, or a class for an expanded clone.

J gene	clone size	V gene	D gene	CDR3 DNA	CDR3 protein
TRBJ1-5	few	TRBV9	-	TGTGCCAGCAGCATCACAGGAGATAGCAATCAGCCCCAGCATTTT	CASSITGDSNQPQHF
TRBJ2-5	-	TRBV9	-	TGTGCCAGCAGCGCAGGGTCAGCCGGGGAGACCCAGTACTTC	CASSAGSAGETQYF
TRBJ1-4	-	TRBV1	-	TGCACCAGCAGCCAAGATAAGGGGACAGTCGAAAAACTGTTTTTT	CTSSQDKGTVEKLFF
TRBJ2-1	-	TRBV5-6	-	TGTGCCAGCAGCTCGAGGAAGGGGGAGCAGTTCTTC	CASSSRKGEQFF
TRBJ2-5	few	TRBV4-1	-	TGCGCCAGCAGCCAAGATTCGCGTAAGACCCAGTACTTC	CASSQDSRKTQYF
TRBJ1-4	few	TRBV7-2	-	TGTGCCAGCAGCTTTAGGGGACACACTGAAAAACTGTTTTTT	CASSFRGHTEKLFF
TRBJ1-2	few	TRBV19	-	TGTGCCAGTAGTATGGACTATGGCTACACCTTC	CASSMDYGYTF
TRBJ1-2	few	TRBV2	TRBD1	TGTGCCAGCAGTGCGGGACAGGGGTTCAACTATGGCTACACCTTC	CASSAGQGFNYGYTF
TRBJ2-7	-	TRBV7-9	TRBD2	TGTGCCAGCGAGGGACTAGCGGGGGTGGGGCAGTACTTC	CASEGLAGVGQYF
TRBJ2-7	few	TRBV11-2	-	TGTGCCAGCAGCTTAAGCCCCCAGGCCCTGGAGGGGGAGCAGTACTTC	CASSLSPQALEGEQYF
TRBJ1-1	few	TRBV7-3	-	TGTGCCAGCAGCTTAAAAGCTGAACGACAGGCCACAGATGAAGCTTTCTTT	CASSLKAERQATDEAFF
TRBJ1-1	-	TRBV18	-	TGTGCCAGCTCACCACAGGGGAGGGAAACTGAAGCTTTCTTT	CASSPQGRETEAFF
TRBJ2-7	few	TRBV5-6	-	TGTGCCAGCAGCTTGATGGGTGAGCAGTACTTC	CASSLMGEQYF
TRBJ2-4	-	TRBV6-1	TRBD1	TGTGCCAGCCGGGACAGGGAGCTAGCCAAAAACATTCAGTACTTC	CASRDRELAKNIQYF
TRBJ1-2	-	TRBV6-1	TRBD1	TGTGCCAGCAGTAGGGACAGGGATAACTATGGCTACACCTTC	CASSRDRDNYGYTF
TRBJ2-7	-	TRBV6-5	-	TGTGCCAGCAGGGCGGGACTCCGCTACGAGCAGTACTTC	CASRAGLRYEQYF
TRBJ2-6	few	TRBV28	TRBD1	TGTGCCGCCCGGACAGGGGGCGCTGGGGCCAACGTCCTGACTTTC	CAARTGGAGANVLTF